A selection of T cell receptor beta chains follows, all from one sample in a study of shared clonotypes between healthy human individuals. Clones were read by immunoSEQ multiplex PCR, and TCRdb kept only the in-frame ones, dropping some. Of 550,000 to 850,000 clones listed, approximately 74% are singletons. Sequenced sample: memory CD4+ T cells sorted from blood. These receptors were taken from a woman in her twenties or thirties in good health. CDR3s include the opening cysteine and the closing phenylalanine or tryptophan. A D gene is named only where the DNA matches it firmly. Some rows mark clone size as missing; the rest say once, few, many or name a class of expanded clone.

v_call: TRBV10-1; d_call: TRBD2; clone_size: .; j_call: TRBJ2-1; cdr3_nt: TGCGCCAGCAGTGAGACTAGCGGGAGAGGGGATGAGCAGTTCTTC; cdr3_aa: CASSETSGRGDEQFF
v_call: TRBV5-1; d_call: TRBD1; clone_size: .; j_call: TRBJ1-5; cdr3_nt: TGCGCCAGCAGCCCGGGGGACAGGGGGCATTTATCGCCCCAGCATTTT; cdr3_aa: CASSPGDRGHLSPQHF
v_call: TRBV6-5; d_call: TRBD2; clone_size: .; j_call: TRBJ2-3; cdr3_nt: TGTGCCAGCAATAGCGGGAGACCGACAGATACGCAGTATTTT; cdr3_aa: CASNSGRPTDTQYF
v_call: TRBV5-6; d_call: .; clone_size: .; j_call: TRBJ2-7; cdr3_nt: TGTGCCAGCAGCTTCCCAGGAACCTACGAGCAGTACTTC; cdr3_aa: CASSFPGTYEQYF
v_call: TRBV20-1; d_call: .; clone_size: .; j_call: TRBJ1-2; cdr3_nt: TGCAGTGTCGCGGCTAACTATGGCTACACCTTC; cdr3_aa: CSVAANYGYTF
v_call: TRBV6-1; d_call: TRBD1; clone_size: .; j_call: TRBJ1-5; cdr3_nt: TGTGCCACCTGGGGGACAGGGGGCGGCCAGCCCCAGCATTTT; cdr3_aa: CATWGTGGGQPQHF
v_call: TRBV4-1; d_call: TRBD1; clone_size: .; j_call: TRBJ2-5; cdr3_nt: TGCGCCAGCAGCCCCCGACAGGGTGGAGAGACCCAGTACTTC; cdr3_aa: CASSPRQGGETQYF
v_call: TRBV27; d_call: TRBD1; clone_size: .; j_call: TRBJ2-7; cdr3_nt: TGTGCCAGCAGTTTATCGGGGACAGGGAGCTACGAGCAGTACTTC; cdr3_aa: CASSLSGTGSYEQYF
v_call: TRBV28; d_call: TRBD1; clone_size: .; j_call: TRBJ2-7; cdr3_nt: TGTGCCAGCACTACAGGGGGCCGGGGGGAGCAGTACTTC; cdr3_aa: CASTTGGRGEQYF
v_call: TRBV28; d_call: .; clone_size: .; j_call: TRBJ2-1; cdr3_nt: TGTGCCAGCAGTCCACCGGCCCCGGGAGTAGGGTTCTTC; cdr3_aa: CASSPPAPGVGFF
v_call: TRBV4-1; d_call: .; clone_size: .; j_call: TRBJ2-4; cdr3_nt: TGCGCCAGCAGCCAAGTGGGGGCCAGGGTAGCCAAAAACATTCAGTACTTC; cdr3_aa: CASSQVGARVAKNIQYF
v_call: TRBV28; d_call: TRBD2; clone_size: few; j_call: TRBJ2-1; cdr3_nt: TGTGCCAGCGGTAGGTTAGCGGGGCCCTACAATGAGCAGTTCTTC; cdr3_aa: CASGRLAGPYNEQFF
v_call: TRBV5-1; d_call: .; clone_size: .; j_call: TRBJ2-1; cdr3_nt: TGCGCCAGCAGCCATGGGCCTCCCTACAATGAGCAGTTCTTC; cdr3_aa: CASSHGPPYNEQFF
v_call: TRBV29-1; d_call: .; clone_size: .; j_call: TRBJ2-7; cdr3_nt: TGCAGCCCCGACGGGGGGCCCGCACAAAGGTACGAGCAGTACTTC; cdr3_aa: CSPDGGPAQRYEQYF
v_call: TRBV2; d_call: TRBD1; clone_size: .; j_call: TRBJ2-2; cdr3_nt: TGTGCCAGCACCGGGACAGGGGTAACCGGGGAGCTGTTTTTT; cdr3_aa: CASTGTGVTGELFF
v_call: TRBV11-1; d_call: .; clone_size: .; j_call: TRBJ1-2; cdr3_nt: TGTGCCAGCAGCTTAGCTGGGGAGTCTGGCTACACCTTC; cdr3_aa: CASSLAGESGYTF
v_call: TRBV2; d_call: TRBD1; clone_size: .; j_call: TRBJ2-3; cdr3_nt: TGTGCCAGCAGTGAAGGGGAGACAGGGAGCACAGATACGCAGTATTTT; cdr3_aa: CASSEGETGSTDTQYF
v_call: TRBV29-1; d_call: TRBD2; clone_size: once; j_call: TRBJ2-5; cdr3_nt: TGCAGCGCTCTAGCGGGAGGGGACGAGACCCAGTACTTC; cdr3_aa: CSALAGGDETQYF
v_call: TRBV11-2; d_call: .; clone_size: .; j_call: TRBJ1-2; cdr3_nt: TGTGCCAGCAGAGCTTTTGGGGAGGGCAGCTATGGCTACACCTTC; cdr3_aa: CASRAFGEGSYGYTF
v_call: TRBV7-9; d_call: .; clone_size: .; j_call: TRBJ1-1; cdr3_nt: TGTGCCAGCAGCACCCCCAACACTGAAGCTTTCTTT; cdr3_aa: CASSTPNTEAFF
v_call: TRBV18; d_call: TRBD2; clone_size: few; j_call: TRBJ2-1; cdr3_nt: TGTGCCAGCTCACGGGCGGAGATCCGGGGGGGTGAGCAGTTCTTC; cdr3_aa: CASSRAEIRGGEQFF
v_call: TRBV5-1; d_call: .; clone_size: .; j_call: TRBJ1-3; cdr3_nt: TGCGCCAGCAGCTTGGAGGGCAGTACTGGAAACACCATATATTTT; cdr3_aa: CASSLEGSTGNTIYF
v_call: TRBV5-4; d_call: .; clone_size: few; j_call: TRBJ2-7; cdr3_nt: TGTGCCAGCAGCTTTGTCGGAGACAGGCGGCCCGAGCAGTACTTC; cdr3_aa: CASSFVGDRRPEQYF
v_call: TRBV4-1; d_call: TRBD2; clone_size: many; j_call: TRBJ2-2; cdr3_nt: TGCGCCAGCAGCCATCTCAGCGGGGATGACACCGGGGAGCTGTTTTTT; cdr3_aa: CASSHLSGDDTGELFF
v_call: TRBV7-6; d_call: .; clone_size: .; j_call: TRBJ1-5; cdr3_nt: TGTGCCAGCAGCTTAGGGGTCGGGGGTTCTAATCAGCCCCAGCATTTT; cdr3_aa: CASSLGVGGSNQPQHF
v_call: TRBV29-1; d_call: .; clone_size: .; j_call: TRBJ1-5; cdr3_nt: TGCAGCGTCGCTCAGGGCAATCAGCCCCAGCATTTT; cdr3_aa: CSVAQGNQPQHF
v_call: TRBV6-1; d_call: .; clone_size: .; j_call: TRBJ2-3; cdr3_nt: TGTGCCAGCAGTGAAGCGGGTTGGGGGCTTTCCCGTACAGATACGCAGTATTTT; cdr3_aa: CASSEAGWGLSRTDTQYF
v_call: TRBV6-5; d_call: .; clone_size: .; j_call: TRBJ1-5; cdr3_nt: TGTGCCAGCAGTTCCGGATTCGAGGATCAGCCCCAGCATTTT; cdr3_aa: CASSSGFEDQPQHF
v_call: TRBV15; d_call: TRBD1; clone_size: .; j_call: TRBJ2-7; cdr3_nt: TGTGCCACCAGCTGGGGACAGGGCGATTTCTACGAGCAGTACTTC; cdr3_aa: CATSWGQGDFYEQYF
v_call: TRBV11-2; d_call: .; clone_size: .; j_call: TRBJ2-3; cdr3_nt: TGTGCCAGCAGCTTAGTGAGTAGCGGAACTAGCACAGATACGCAGTATTTT; cdr3_aa: CASSLVSSGTSTDTQYF
v_call: TRBV5-1; d_call: .; clone_size: once; j_call: TRBJ2-3; cdr3_nt: TGCGCCAGCAGGCCCCGACCACAGCAAGATACGCAGTATTTT; cdr3_aa: CASRPRPQQDTQYF
v_call: TRBV5-6; d_call: .; clone_size: .; j_call: TRBJ2-1; cdr3_nt: TGTGCCAGCAGCCCCCTCGACGATTACAATGAGCAGTTCTTC; cdr3_aa: CASSPLDDYNEQFF
v_call: TRBV7-2; d_call: TRBD1; clone_size: few; j_call: TRBJ1-2; cdr3_nt: TGTGCCAGCAGCTTTACCGGGACAGGAGGGGGAGGCTACACCTTC; cdr3_aa: CASSFTGTGGGGYTF
v_call: TRBV6-5; d_call: .; clone_size: .; j_call: TRBJ2-5; cdr3_nt: TGTGCCAGCGCCCTTGGGGATCAAGAGACCCAGTACTTC; cdr3_aa: CASALGDQETQYF
v_call: TRBV28; d_call: .; clone_size: few; j_call: TRBJ1-2; cdr3_nt: TGTGCCGCCCTTAAGGGGGGGAGCGGTGGCTACACCTTC; cdr3_aa: CAALKGGSGGYTF
v_call: TRBV9; d_call: .; clone_size: .; j_call: TRBJ1-3; cdr3_nt: TGTGCCAGCAGCTTAGGACCGAGCACCTCTGGAAACACCATATATTTT; cdr3_aa: CASSLGPSTSGNTIYF
v_call: TRBV2; d_call: TRBD2; clone_size: .; j_call: TRBJ2-1; cdr3_nt: TGTGCCAGCAGTGAAAGGACTAGCGGAAACAATGAGCAGTTCTTC; cdr3_aa: CASSERTSGNNEQFF
v_call: TRBV15; d_call: .; clone_size: .; j_call: TRBJ1-1; cdr3_nt: TGTGCCACCAGCAGAGAACGCAGGGGAACCGATGCTTTCTTT; cdr3_aa: CATSRERRGTDAFF
v_call: TRBV19; d_call: .; clone_size: .; j_call: TRBJ1-1; cdr3_nt: TGTGCCAGTAGTATAGATGCCGGGGCGGGGGGCACTGAAGCTTTCTTT; cdr3_aa: CASSIDAGAGGTEAFF
v_call: TRBV5-4; d_call: .; clone_size: .; j_call: TRBJ2-7; cdr3_nt: TGTGCCAGCAGCCTCCGGACCGACGCATACGAGCAGTACTTC; cdr3_aa: CASSLRTDAYEQYF
v_call: TRBV2; d_call: .; clone_size: .; j_call: TRBJ2-4; cdr3_nt: TGTGCCAGCAGTGAACGGCAGCAGGGGTTCATTCAGTACTTC; cdr3_aa: CASSERQQGFIQYF
v_call: TRBV25-1; d_call: TRBD1; clone_size: few; j_call: TRBJ1-2; cdr3_nt: TGTGCCAGCAGTGAGAGGGACAGCTATGGCTACACCTTC; cdr3_aa: CASSERDSYGYTF